Detailed here is one T cell receptor beta chain. Its matching antigen is unknown. The CDR3 is 13 residues long. The germline CDR1 and CDR2 sequences are SQVTM and ANQGSEA. V was trimmed by 1 base and J by 6 bases, leaving 10 bases between them. For the second PCR, which ran for about 7 to 11 cycles, a sample-barcoded 5' primer and a J-beta primer mix were used. TCRdb re-analysed the 5' RACE reads in MiXCR, keeping a single row per CDR3 protein. This table holds about 1.4 million distinct CDR3 sequences, roughly 60% found once. The data are from a study of blood T cells in healthy people across ages. Whole-study findings and limits: The donors' CMV status was not determined, possibly confounding changes in expanded clonotypes.

The specimen was blood. This clonotype was obtained from a man aged 18 to 30 in good health. The chain employs TRBV29-1 and TRBJ2-1; D call uncertain. This CDR3 reads CSVEGWDPNEQFF. The CDR3 DNA is TGCAGCGTTGAAGGGTGGGATCCCAATGAGCAGTTCTTC.